Listed below are T cell receptor beta chains from one sample, sequenced in a study of shared clonotypes between healthy human individuals. The repertoire was sequenced with immunoSEQ multiplex PCR; TCRdb's copy has only in-frame clones and lacks some. The sample contains approximately 980,000 clones, over 75% of which appear only once. Input material: memory CD4+ T cells sorted from blood. The receptor source for this set is a man in his late teens or twenties in good health. Each CDR3 is given with its conserved first and last residue. The order of the fields is D gene, V gene, CDR3 protein. The D gene is left open where the match is weak.

.,TRBV28,CASIRATGELFF
.,TRBV28,CASSLSERIRRTEAFF
TRBD1,TRBV4-3,CASSQNTGVVGQPQHF
.,TRBV6-1,CASLTGRFSPLHF
TRBD1,TRBV9,CASSGTGTGNTIYF
.,TRBV7-2,CASSLALDLINEQFF
.,TRBV30,CAWSLQGNTEAFF
TRBD2,TRBV7-2,CASSLGLREGDTQYF
.,TRBV6-5,CASRGGSNQPQHF
.,TRBV6-1,CASSGLQLRPLF
.,TRBV11-1,CASSRSLEQYF
.,TRBV5-6,CASSLENIYTDTQYF
.,TRBV29-1,CSVRDNFNQPQHF
TRBD1,TRBV9,CASSALGQGNSPLHF
.,TRBV10-3,CAISESHSGANVLTF
TRBD1,TRBV5-1,CASSQGQSGTQYF
TRBD1,TRBV5-1,CASSFGTGGTDTQYF
TRBD2,TRBV10-1,CASSEPLRLAGGVNYNEQFF
.,TRBV4-1,CASSQAWGSGELFF
.,TRBV11-3,CASSLGRESYNEQFF
.,TRBV5-1,CASSLDRGLSGNTIYF
.,TRBV15,CATSRALQASYTEAFF
.,TRBV7-9,CASSSLAGGGEQYF
TRBD2,TRBV18,CASSSSLPGLAGPGGIGELFF
TRBD2,TRBV5-1,CASSGGTSSSTDTQYF
TRBD2,TRBV27,CASSLKAGGLSDEQFF